The 22 T cell receptor beta chains reported below all come from one sample, sequenced in a study of blood T cell repertoires in COVID-19. This table comes from immunoSEQ multiplex PCR, and its TCRdb copy is limited to in-frame clones, with some not included. The sample carries under 70,000 clones, around 80% recorded once. Material: peripheral blood. These receptors were collected from a human donor in a cohort sampled during active COVID-19.

The chain has TRBV7-2 and TRBJ2-2; 9 bases line up with TRBD2. CDR1 is SGHTA, CDR2 FQGNSA, per germline. After removal of 1 base from V and 5 bases from J, the junction contained 2 bases not matched to a gene. This CDR3 contains 15 residues. The CDR3 coding sequence is TGTGCCAGCAGCTTAGGCGGGAGGGGGACCGGGGAGCTGTTTTTT. Residues: CASSLGGRGTGELFF.

This rearrangement joins TRBV6-2 or TRBV6-3 to TRBJ2-1; 7 bases are shared with TRBD2. The CDR3 runs to 15 residues. V dropped 6 bases and J dropped 7; count of bases not matched to a gene: 12. Germline V gene data show CDR1 as MNHEY and CDR2 as SVGEGT. The CDR3: CASSTRLARANEQFF. The CDR3 coding sequence is TGTGCCAGCAGCACTAGACTAGCCCGGGCGAATGAGCAGTTCTTC.

V gene TRBV24-1 combines with J gene TRBJ2-7; D unclear. The CDR3 contains 12 residues. V gave up 4 bases and J gave up 5 bases, with 8 bases separating them. Germline V lookup: CDR1 KGHDR, CDR2 SFDVKD. The CDR3 is CATSESGDEQYF. The CDR3 DNA follows: TGTGCCACCAGTGAGTCGGGTGACGAGCAGTACTTC.

The chain combines TRBV10-3 with TRBJ1-1, with D unresolved. Germline CDR1 reads ENHRY; CDR2 reads SYGVKD. V was cut by 3 bases and J by 4 bases, with 9 bases left in between. The CDR3 is 13 amino acids. The CDR3 DNA is TGTGCCATCAGTGACGGACTGAGCACTGAAGCTTTCTTT. The encoded protein is CAISDGLSTEAFF.

The CDR3 spells CASSPAVQGVNEQYF. CDR3 nucleotide sequence: TGCGCCAGCAGTCCAGCGGTGCAGGGGGTCAACGAGCAGTACTTC. The chain carries TRBV10-2 and TRBJ2-7; 7 nucleotides match TRBD1. The V and J ends lost 5 bases and 5 bases, in that order; junction bases with no gene match: 12. This CDR3 comprises 15 residues. Per germline, CDR1 WSHSY and CDR2 SAAADI.

This chain connects TRBV19 to TRBJ2-7; the D gene is possibly TRBD2 (5 bases). V gave up 2 bases and J gave up 5 bases, with 19 bases separating them. This CDR3 has 16 amino acids. The germline V gene has CDR1 LNHDA and CDR2 SQIVND (reference sequence). CDR3 amino acids: CASSIPGGWAPDEQYF. CDR3 DNA: TGTGCCAGTAGTATACCCGGCGGGTGGGCCCCGGACGAGCAGTACTTC.

This sequence joins TRBV7-6 and TRBJ2-7; 7 nucleotides align to TRBD1. The CDR3 covers 13 residues. V lost 3 bases, J lost 7 bases, and 6 bases stayed unmatched. Germline-derived CDR1 and CDR2 are SGHVS and FNYEAQ. The CDR3 spells CASSFNPGGEQYF. CDR3 nucleotides: TGTGCCAGCAGCTTTAATCCAGGGGGTGAGCAGTACTTC.

The genes are TRBV6-6 and TRBJ2-7; TRBD1 is a possible D gene (6 bases). Germline V gene data show CDR1 as MNHNY and CDR2 as SVGAGI (reference sequence). With 5 bases removed from V and 2 bases from J, the gap between germline ends came to 22 bases. CDR3 length: 17 residues. The CDR3, as DNA: TGTGCCAGCAGTCCCCGAGTGGGCAGGACAGCAACCTACGAGCAGTACTTC. It codes for CASSPRVGRTATYEQYF.

The V and J genes are TRBV6-1 and TRBJ2-5; D might be TRBD1 (5 bases). Germline V CDR1 and CDR2: MNHNS, SASEGT. The V end lost 2 bases, the J end lost 2 bases, and 6 bases lay between the germline ends. The CDR3 sequence is 13 residues long. In DNA form, the CDR3 reads TGTGCCAGCAGTGAACAGGGACAAGAGACCCAGTACTTC. Its protein product is CASSEQGQETQYF.

This clone occurred once. The V and J genes are TRBV6-1 and TRBJ2-7; the match to TRBD1 covers 7 bases. The CDR3 contains 14 residues. The germline CDR1 and CDR2 sequences are MNHNS and SASEGT. V was pared by 1 base and J by 3 bases, with 3 bases of the junction left unmatched. CDR3 in amino acids: CASSEGQGFYEQYF. The CDR3 DNA follows: TGTGCCAGCAGTGAAGGACAGGGTTTCTACGAGCAGTACTTC.

The chain couples TRBV28 to TRBJ1-3; the match to TRBD1 covers 7 bases. Germline V gene lookup returns CDR1 MDHEN and CDR2 SYDVKM. Trimming removed 7 bases from V and 0 bases from J; junction bases left unmatched: 3. The length of the CDR3 is 14 residues. In DNA form, the CDR3 reads TGTGCCAGCAATCCAGGGGGCTCTGGAAACACCATATATTTT. Protein product: CASNPGGSGNTIYF.

This clone appeared once. This CDR3 reads CASSPPGTGTSGVAYEQYF. CDR3 DNA sequence: TGTGCCAGCTCACCACCGGGTACCGGGACTAGCGGGGTAGCTTACGAGCAGTACTTC. The chain carries TRBV18 and TRBJ2-7; 13 bases agree with TRBD2. The CDR3 is 19 residues long. Germline CDR1 reads KGHSH; CDR2 reads LQKENI. V lost 0 bases to trimming and J lost 4 bases; unmatched junction nucleotides: 12.

The rearrangement uses TRBV5-4 and TRBJ1-1; 9 bases are a match to TRBD1. Germline CDR1 and CDR2: SGHNT and YYREEE (reference sequence). J was trimmed by 5 bases and V by 4 bases; bases with no gene match: 12. The length of the CDR3 is 16 residues. The CDR3 loop is CASSIRTGGRGTEAFF. The CDR3 nucleotides are TGTGCCAGCAGCATAAGAACAGGGGGCCGAGGGACTGAAGCTTTCTTT.

This sequence joins TRBV5-6 and TRBJ1-1; no firm D call. The CDR3 spans 15 residues. The V end was cut by 4 bases, the J end by 2 bases, with 15 bases between. The V gene's germline CDR1 is SGHDT and CDR2 YYEEEE. The CDR3 nucleotides are TGTGCCAGCAGCCCGTCCTTGGGCCGAAACACTGAAGCTTTCTTT. Translated, it gives CASSPSLGRNTEAFF. Full variable domain (missing parts from reference TRBV5-6 and TRBJ1-1): DAGVTQSPTHLIKTRGQQVTLRCSPKSGHDTVSWYQQALGQGPQFIFQYYEEEERQRGNFPDRFSGHQFPNYSSELNVNALLLGDSALYLCASSPSLGRNTEAFFGQGTRLTVV.

This rearrangement joins TRBV7-9 to TRBJ2-7, with TRBD1 matching over 9 bases. CDR3 length: 16 amino acids. V gave up 4 bases and J gave up 3 bases; unmatched junction bases: 10. The germline gives CDR1 SEHNR, CDR2 FQNEAQ (reference sequence). CDR3 DNA: TGTGCCAGCAGCTCTCCTCAGGGACAGGGCCACTACGAGCAGTACTTC. Translated: CASSSPQGQGHYEQYF. Filled out from reference TRBV7-9 and TRBJ2-7, the complete variable domain reads DTGVSQNPRHKITKRGQNVTFRCDPISEHNRLYWYRQTLGQGPEFLTYFQNEAQLEKSRLLSDRFSAERPKGSFSTLEIQRTEQGDSAMYLCASSSPQGQGHYEQYFGPGTRLTVT.

The chain employs TRBV28 and TRBJ1-4; TRBD1 might be the D (5 bases). Germline assignment: CDR1 MDHEN and CDR2 SYDVKM. Trimming took off 2 bases at V and 8 bases at J, with 9 bases between the two ends. The CDR3 loop spans 13 amino acids. The CDR3 nucleotides read TGTGCCAGCAGTTTACAGGGTTGGGAAAAACTGTTTTTT. Translating gives CASSLQGWEKLFF.

This clone was found a few times. This CDR3 is CASTLRREGYTF. In DNA form, the CDR3 reads TGTGCCAGCACCCTTAGACGGGAGGGCTACACCTTC. The chain combines TRBV5-8 with TRBJ1-2; D is unresolved. Looked up from germline, CDR1 is SGHTS and CDR2 is YDEGEE. The CDR3 contains 12 residues. V was clipped by 6 bases and J by 8 bases, with 14 bases between them.

The V gene is TRBV6-5, the J gene TRBJ2-7; 9 bases fit TRBD2. The germline CDR1 and CDR2 sequences are MNHEY and SVGAGI. After removal of 8 bases from V and 3 bases from J, the junction contained 11 bases not matched to a gene. This CDR3 region has 15 residues. CDR3 bases: TGTGCCAGCGCCCCCCAGCGGGAGGACGTCTACGAGCAGTACTTC. Amino acid sequence: CASAPQREDVYEQYF.

The DNA for the CDR3 is TGTGCCAGCAGTCTAATCCACCGCGGGACTAGCCGGAGCTACGAGCAGTACTTC. Amino acids: CASSLIHRGTSRSYEQYF. The rearrangement joins TRBV27 to TRBJ2-7; 9 nucleotides align to TRBD2. The CDR3 runs 18 residues. The germline gives CDR1 MNHEY, CDR2 SMNVEV (reference sequence). The V and J ends lost 5 bases and 3 bases, in that order; junction bases with no gene match: 17.

This sequence joins TRBV5-1 and TRBJ1-2; D is possibly TRBD1 (6 bases). This CDR3 spans 15 amino acids. V dropped 4 bases and J dropped 2 bases, with 15 bases sitting between them. From germline, CDR1 is SGHRS and CDR2 YFSETQ. The DNA for the CDR3 is TGCGCCAGCAGCCGCTCGGCAGGGGCGAACTATGGCTACACCTTC. Residues: CASSRSAGANYGYTF.

The V and J genes are TRBV5-1 and TRBJ2-7; TRBD1 agrees at 7 bases. V lost 2 bases to trimming and J lost 6 bases; unmatched junction nucleotides: 2. The CDR3 is 12 amino acids. Looked up from germline, CDR1 is SGHRS and CDR2 is YFSETQ. This CDR3 is CASSFDRVEQYF. The CDR3 DNA is TGCGCCAGCAGCTTCGACAGGGTCGAGCAGTACTTC.

The chain carries TRBV25-1 and TRBJ2-1; a possible D gene is TRBD2 (5 bases). With 6 bases removed from V and 0 bases from J, the gap between germline ends came to 9 bases. In germline, CDR1 is MGHDK, CDR2 SYGVNS. CDR3 length: 14 residues. CDR3 sequence reads: CASRSGSSYNEQFF. The CDR3 nucleotides read TGTGCCAGCAGATCTGGGAGCTCCTACAATGAGCAGTTCTTC. Together with reference TRBV25-1 and TRBJ2-1, the CDR3 gives the full variable domain: EADIYQTPRYLVIGTGKKITLECSQTMGHDKMYWYQQDPGMELHLIHYSYGVNSTEKGDLSSESTVSRIRTEHFPLTLESARPSHTSQYLCASRSGSSYNEQFFGPGTRLTVL.